Below, 25 T cell receptor beta chains from the same sample are listed, as sequenced in a study of blood T cell repertoires in COVID-19. Sequenced by immunoSEQ multiplex PCR; TCRdb stores in-frame clones only, minus some. The sample records some 300,000 clones, about nine tenths being singletons. Sequencing input: peripheral blood. These receptors all stem from a woman between 25 and 40 years old who had recovered from COVID-19.

The chain is built from TRBV6-4 and TRBJ2-7, with 7 bases fitting TRBD2. Looked up from germline, CDR1 is MRHNA and CDR2 is SNTAGT. V dropped 3 bases and J dropped 1; count of bases not matched to a gene: 6. The CDR3 is 15 residues long. The CDR3 DNA sequence: TGTGCCAGCAGTGAAGGAGCGGGGTCTTCCTACGAGCAGTACTTC. Protein product: CASSEGAGSSYEQYF.

As for this clone: Germline and junction disagree at one end, which may indicate a read error. The chain links TRBV7-8 to TRBJ2-7; D is possibly TRBD2 (6 bases). CDR1 is SGHVS and CDR2 is FQNEAQ in the germline V gene. The CDR3 extends over 15 amino acids. Here the CDR3 reads CASGFPGTVGYEQYF. The CDR3 nucleotides are TGTGCCAGCGGCTTCCCTGGGACTGTAGGCTACGAGCAGTACTTC.

This chain joins TRBV5-1 and TRBJ2-7, with 8 bases matching TRBD2. The CDR3 is 15 amino acids. The J segment lost 3 bases and the V segment lost 4 bases, leaving 9 bases of the junction unmatched. CDR1 is SGHRS, CDR2 YFSETQ, per germline. CDR3 DNA: TGCGCCAGCAGCAATTCCGGGACTAGGGACTACGAGCAGTACTTC. Its translation is CASSNSGTRDYEQYF.

The rearrangement links TRBV2 to TRBJ2-7; D gene ambiguous. The CDR3 sequence is 14 residues long. Trimming cost V 1 base and J 5 bases, with 12 bases left between them. CDR1 is SNHLY and CDR2 is FYNNEI in the germline V gene. CDR3: CASSEDLGRDEQYF. As DNA, the CDR3 is TGTGCCAGCAGTGAAGACCTAGGTCGGGACGAGCAGTACTTC.

CDR3 residues: CSAGDRRGYTF. The CDR3 nucleotides are TGCAGTGCGGGGGACAGACGGGGCTACACCTTC. This chain uses TRBV20-1 with TRBJ1-2, with 7 bases matching TRBD1. The CDR3 sequence is 11 residues long. Trimming took 6 bases from V and 8 from J; bases not matched to a gene: 6. CDR1 DFQATT and CDR2 SNEGSKA come from the germline V gene (reference sequence).

This chain connects TRBV28 to TRBJ2-7; D is undetermined. Trimming removed 5 bases from V and 7 bases from J, with 12 bases in between. Germline V gene lookup returns CDR1 MDHEN and CDR2 SYDVKM. CDR3 length equals 12 residues. CDR3 sequence reads: CASSQVLREQYF. CDR3 nucleotide sequence: TGTGCCAGCAGTCAGGTTCTTCGGGAGCAGTACTTC. The entire variable domain, with the rest obtained from reference TRBV28 and TRBJ2-7, is as follows: DVKVTQSSRYLVKRTGEKVFLECVQDMDHENMFWYRQDPGLGLRLIYFSYDVKMKEKGDIPEGYSVSREKKERFSLILESASTNQTSMYLCASSQVLREQYFGPGTRLTVT.

The chain uses TRBV3-1 (or the pseudogene TRBV3-2) and TRBJ2-1; D might be TRBD1 (6 bases). V gave up 6 bases and J gave up 0 bases, with 12 bases separating them. Germline V gene lookup returns CDR1 LGHDT and CDR2 YNNKEL (reference sequence). CDR3 length: 15 residues. The CDR3 reads CASRPQGSSYNEQFF. CDR3 nucleotides: TGTGCCAGCAGGCCTCAGGGGAGCTCCTACAATGAGCAGTTCTTC.

This chain links TRBV19 with TRBJ1-4, with 9 positions matching TRBD1. V was clipped by 5 bases and J by 11 bases; unmatched bases: 12. Germline lookup yields CDR1 LNHDA and CDR2 SQIVND (reference sequence). The CDR3 sequence is 15 residues long. Here the CDR3 DNA reads TGTGCCAGTAGTGGGGGACAGGGAGTTTCTTGGAAACTGTTTTTT. Translation: CASSGGQGVSWKLFF.

The CDR3 DNA is TGTGCCAGCGGGAAAGGGGGACTAGCGCAAGAGACCCAGTACTTC. This translates into CASGKGGLAQETQYF. This chain links TRBV28 with TRBJ2-5; 10 bases agree with TRBD2. The length of the CDR3 is 15 residues. CDR1 is MDHEN and CDR2 is SYDVKM in the germline V gene. V trimming: 8 bases; J trimming: 2 bases; junction bases outside the gene matches: 8.

The chain recombines TRBV3-1 (or the pseudogene TRBV3-2) with TRBJ2-7; TRBD2 agrees at 7 bases. Per germline, CDR1 LGHDT and CDR2 YNNKEL (reference sequence). V shed 1 base and J 5 bases; nucleotides not matched to a gene: 14. CDR3 length: 17 amino acids. CDR3 nucleotides: TGTGCCAGCAGCCAAGGTGAGACTAGCTTCTGGAGTCACGAGCAGTACTTC. Amino acids: CASSQGETSFWSHEQYF.

V is TRBV19 and J is TRBJ1-2; TRBD1 matches 7 bases. Germline values: CDR1 LNHDA, CDR2 SQIVND (reference sequence). CDR3 length: 15 residues. The V and J ends lost 4 bases and 7 bases, in that order; junction bases with no gene match: 12. DNA for the CDR3: TGTGCCAGTAGTAGAGACCGGGACAGCGTGCGTGGCTACACCTTC. Translated: CASSRDRDSVRGYTF. Drawing the rest from reference TRBV19 and TRBJ1-2, the complete variable domain is DGGITQSPKYLFRKEGQNVTLSCEQNLNHDAMYWYRQDPGQGLRLIYYSQIVNDFQKGDIAEGYSVSREKKESFPLTVTSAQKNPTAFYLCASSRDRDSVRGYTFGSGTRLTVV.

V is TRBV18 and J is TRBJ1-4; maybe TRBD1 (6 bases). Between the trimmed V and J ends, which lost 2 bases and 3 bases, there was a span of 10 bases. CDR3 length: 15 amino acids. Germline CDR1 is KGHSH and CDR2 is LQKENI. The CDR3 DNA is TGTGCCAGCTCACCAGGGGGCGCTTCTAATGAAAAACTGTTTTTT. Translation: CASSPGGASNEKLFF.

This clone was found once. The chain combines TRBV5-1 with TRBJ1-1; D is undetermined. This CDR3 has 13 residues. The germline gives CDR1 SGHRS, CDR2 YFSETQ. Trimming stripped 4 bases from V and 1 base from J, with 8 bases between. CDR3 nucleotide sequence: TGCGCCAGCAGCCTGGACTGGAACACTGAAGCTTTCTTT. It specifies CASSLDWNTEAFF.

The rearrangement joins TRBV3-1 (or the pseudogene TRBV3-2) to TRBJ1-6; D is possibly TRBD1 (6 bases). The V gene's germline CDR1 is LGHDT and CDR2 YNNKEL (reference sequence). The germline V and J ends were trimmed by 1 base and 1 base, with 8 bases remaining between them. The CDR3 contains 16 residues. CDR3 sequence reads: CASSQGGLSYNSPLHF. The CDR3 DNA follows: TGTGCCAGCAGCCAAGGGGGGCTGTCCTATAATTCACCCCTCCACTTT.

The rearrangement links TRBV18 to TRBJ2-7; a weak D match, TRBD1 (5 bases). The V gene lost 3 bases and the J gene lost 7 bases, with 19 bases spanning the gap. CDR1 is KGHSH and CDR2 is LQKENI in the germline V gene. The CDR3 extends over 15 amino acids. CDR3 protein: CASSPLNPAGREQYF. The CDR3 nucleotides are TGTGCCAGCTCACCCCTCAATCCGGCAGGGCGGGAGCAGTACTTC.

CDR3 sequence reads: CAISLVDREPEAFF. CDR3 DNA sequence: TGTGCCATCAGTTTGGTAGACAGGGAGCCTGAAGCTTTCTTT. V gene TRBV10-3 combines with J gene TRBJ1-1, with 7 positions matching TRBD1. Germline V lookup: CDR1 ENHRY, CDR2 SYGVKD. J lost 6 bases, V lost 5 bases, and 9 bases had no gene match. The CDR3 runs to 14 residues.

This sequence joins TRBV15 and TRBJ2-6; a weak D match, TRBD1 (6 bases). Trimming removed 4 bases from V and 0 bases from J, with 13 bases in between. This CDR3 contains 17 residues. In germline, CDR1 is LNHNV, CDR2 YYDKDF (reference sequence). CDR3 in DNA: TGTGCCACCAGCAAACAGGGCATCACCTCTGGGGCCAACGTCCTGACTTTC. Translation gives CATSKQGITSGANVLTF. Full variable domain (missing parts from reference TRBV15 and TRBJ2-6): DAMVIQNPRYQVTQFGKPVTLSCSQTLNHNVMYWYQQKSSQAPKLLFHYYDKDFNNEADTPDNFQSRRPNTSFCFLDIRSPGLGDTAMYLCATSKQGITSGANVLTFGAGSRLTVL.

V usage is TRBV6-5 and J usage is TRBJ2-7; D might be TRBD1 (5 bases). The germline V gene encodes CDR1 MNHEY and CDR2 SVGAGI. The V end was cut by 2 bases, the J end by 1 base, with 12 bases between. The CDR3 spans 15 residues. In DNA form, the CDR3 reads TGTGCCAGCAGTTACGCAATAAGGGGATCCTACGAGCAGTACTTC. Its protein is CASSYAIRGSYEQYF.

The V call is TRBV3-1 (or the pseudogene TRBV3-2), the J call TRBJ2-5, with TRBD2 matching over 9 bases. There are 16 residues in the CDR3. Germline CDR1 reads LGHDT; CDR2 reads YNNKEL (reference sequence). The trim removed 4 bases at V and 4 bases at J, leaving 10 bases unmatched. The CDR3 bases are TGTGCCAGCAGCCCCCGTGGCGGGGGGGCGGGAGAGACCCAGTACTTC. This codes for CASSPRGGGAGETQYF.

V gene TRBV15 combines with J gene TRBJ2-7; D remains unclear. Trimming stripped 0 bases from V and 4 bases from J, with 10 bases between. The germline V gene encodes CDR1 LNHNV and CDR2 YYDKDF (reference sequence). The CDR3 covers 14 residues. CDR3 in amino acids: CATSRDPLGYEQYF. The CDR3 nucleotides are TGTGCCACCAGCAGAGATCCCCTCGGGTACGAGCAGTACTTC.

J is TRBJ1-3 and V is TRBV10-1, with no clear D. CDR3 size: 18 residues. The ends were cut back, 0 bases at V and 0 bases at J, with 15 bases in the middle. Germline CDR1 and CDR2: WNHNN and SYGVQD (reference sequence). CDR3 sequence (DNA): TGCGCCAGCAGTGAGTCTTGGTTTTATCTATACTCTGGAAACACCATATATTTT. Translating it yields CASSESWFYLYSGNTIYF.

This clone was seen just once. V gene TRBV5-6 combines with J gene TRBJ1-1; D not resolved. CDR1 and CDR2 (germline): SGHDT, YYEEEE. V lost 1 base and J 1 base, leaving 8 bases between the germline ends. This CDR3 spans 14 amino acids. The CDR3 loop reads CASSLWGENTEAFF. As DNA, the CDR3 is TGTGCCAGCAGCTTGTGGGGAGAGAACACTGAAGCTTTCTTT. Filled out from reference TRBV5-6 and TRBJ1-1, the complete variable domain reads DAGVTQSPTHLIKTRGQQVTLRCSPKSGHDTVSWYQQALGQGPQFIFQYYEEEERQRGNFPDRFSGHQFPNYSSELNVNALLLGDSALYLCASSLWGENTEAFFGQGTRLTVV.

DNA for the CDR3: TGTGCCAGCAGGTCAGGGGGCGATAAAAGGGATACGCAGTATTTT. It is translated as CASRSGGDKRDTQYF. This chain uses TRBV7-9 with TRBJ2-3, with TRBD1 matching over 8 bases. V dropped 6 bases and J dropped 6; count of bases not matched to a gene: 11. CDR1 and CDR2 (germline): SEHNR, FQNEAQ (reference sequence). The CDR3 has 15 amino acids.

This chain connects TRBV7-2 to TRBJ1-6; D unresolved. In germline, CDR1 is SGHTA, CDR2 FQGNSA. This CDR3 is built from 15 residues. Between the trimmed V and J ends, which lost 3 bases and 7 bases, there was a span of 13 bases. This CDR3 is CASSFSIGRNSPLHF. In DNA form, the CDR3 reads TGTGCCAGCAGCTTCTCCATAGGGAGAAATTCACCCCTCCACTTT.

The rearrangement uses TRBV7-2 and TRBJ2-1; 10 bases agree with TRBD2. This CDR3 has 15 amino acids. Trimming cost V 5 bases and J 6 bases; bases outside gene matches: 7. Germline lookup yields CDR1 SGHTA and CDR2 FQGNSA. The CDR3 sequence is CASSTQRGGVNEQFF. CDR3 nucleotides: TGTGCCAGCAGCACCCAGCGGGGGGGAGTCAATGAGCAGTTCTTC. Together with reference TRBV7-2 and TRBJ2-1, the CDR3 gives the full variable domain: GAGVSQSPSNKVTEKGKDVELRCDPISGHTALYWYRQSLGQGLEFLIYFQGNSAPDKSGLPSDRFSAERTGGSVSTLTIQRTQQEDSAVYLCASSTQRGGVNEQFFGPGTRLTVL.